One sample yielded the 26 T cell receptor beta chains listed below, sequenced in a study of blood T cell repertoires in COVID-19. The method was immunoSEQ multiplex PCR; TCRdb's version includes in-frame clones alone and lacks a portion of them. The table shows some 180,000 clones, with approximately 79% occurring only once. Sequencing used peripheral blood. The receptors shown here come from a man aged 50 or older who had recovered from COVID-19.

This sequence joins TRBV4-3 and TRBJ2-4; D uncertain. The CDR3 has 15 amino acids. Trimming took 0 bases from V and 8 from J, leaving 14 bases between them. Per the germline V gene, CDR1 is LGHNA and CDR2 is YSLEER. The CDR3 nucleotides read TGCGCCAGCAGCCAAGATTTGGCTCTAGTGGACATTCAGTACTTC. This encodes CASSQDLALVDIQYF.

The chain combines TRBV28 with TRBJ1-2, with D hard to call. This CDR3 has 15 residues. V gave up 2 bases and J gave up 2 bases, with 12 bases separating them. Germline loops: CDR1 MDHEN, CDR2 SYDVKM. The chain's CDR3 is CASSLRGATNYGYTF. The CDR3 coding sequence is TGTGCCAGCAGTTTACGGGGAGCGACGAACTATGGCTACACCTTC.

This chain connects TRBV9 to TRBJ2-7, with D possibly matching TRBD2 (6 bases). CDR1 SGDLS and CDR2 YYNGEE come from the germline V gene. V was pared by 4 bases and J by 0 bases, with 14 bases between. This CDR3 is built from 15 residues. Written as DNA, the CDR3 is TGTGCCAGCAGCTCGTTTCCCGGGAGCTCCTACGAGCAGTACTTC. Protein: CASSSFPGSSYEQYF.

This chain connects TRBV14 to TRBJ2-7; TRBD2 matches 7 bases. J gave up 3 bases and V 1 base, and 9 bases lay outside the gene matches. Germline CDR1 reads SGHDN; CDR2 reads FVKESK. The CDR3 totals 16 residues. The CDR3 loop reads CASSQAGGSFGYEQYF. As DNA, the CDR3 is TGTGCCAGCAGCCAAGCGGGCGGGAGTTTCGGCTACGAGCAGTACTTC.

A few counts support this clone. The chain joins TRBV11-2 to TRBJ1-1; maybe TRBD1 (6 bases). This CDR3 is 15 amino acids long. The V gene's germline CDR1 is SGHAT and CDR2 FQNNGV. Trimming left V 5 bases short and J 0 bases short, with 13 bases between. The CDR3 DNA follows: TGTGCCAGCAGCAAGATTACAGGGCTGAACACTGAAGCTTTCTTT. Its protein is CASSKITGLNTEAFF. Full variable domain (outside the CDR3, taken from reference TRBV11-2 and TRBJ1-1): EAGVAQSPRYKIIEKRQSVAFWCNPISGHATLYWYQQILGQGPKLLIQFQNNGVVDDSQLPKDRFSAERLKGVDSTLKIQPAKLEDSAVYLCASSKITGLNTEAFFGQGTRLTVV.

The chain has TRBV4-3 and TRBJ2-2; TRBD2 might be the D (5 bases). CDR3 length equals 17 residues. Germline CDR1 LGHNA, CDR2 YSLEER. V was pared by 2 bases and J by 2 bases, with 15 bases between. The CDR3 DNA is TGCGCCAGCAGCCAACGTTCTGTGGGAGCCAACACCGGGGAGCTGTTTTTT. It codes for CASSQRSVGANTGELFF.

The V gene is TRBV6-5, the J gene TRBJ2-1, with 10 bases that match TRBD2. Germline-derived CDR1 and CDR2 are MNHEY and SVGAGI. J gave up 5 bases and V 4 bases, and 8 bases lay outside the gene matches. CDR3 length: 16 amino acids. The CDR3 bases are TGTGCCAGCAGTTGGAAGCGGGAGGGCCCCCACAATGAGCAGTTCTTC. The encoded protein is CASSWKREGPHNEQFF.

V is TRBV30 and J is TRBJ1-2, with 7 bases that match TRBD1. The V and J ends lost 1 base and 4 bases, in that order; junction bases with no gene match: 9. Germline CDR1 and CDR2: GTSNPN and SVGIG (reference sequence). The CDR3 sequence is 15 residues long. CDR3 protein: CAWSELIRTGYGYTF. The CDR3 DNA follows: TGTGCCTGGAGTGAATTAATCCGGACAGGCTATGGCTACACCTTC.

The V call is TRBV19, the J call TRBJ1-2, with 9 bases that match TRBD1. The CDR3 sequence is 14 residues long. V gave up 3 bases and J gave up 4 bases; unmatched junction bases: 3. Germline values: CDR1 LNHDA, CDR2 SQIVND (reference sequence). In DNA, the CDR3 is TGTGCCAGTAGTATTGGGACAGGGACCTATGGCTACACCTTC. It translates to CASSIGTGTYGYTF. Combining the CDR3 with reference TRBV19 and TRBJ1-2 gives the whole variable domain DGGITQSPKYLFRKEGQNVTLSCEQNLNHDAMYWYRQDPGQGLRLIYYSQIVNDFQKGDIAEGYSVSREKKESFPLTVTSAQKNPTAFYLCASSIGTGTYGYTFGSGTRLTVV.

The gene calls are TRBV5-1 and TRBJ1-2, with D maybe TRBD1 (6 bases). V gave up 1 base and J gave up 4 bases, with 11 bases separating them. The germline V gene encodes CDR1 SGHRS and CDR2 YFSETQ. CDR3 length equals 14 residues. The CDR3 DNA follows: TGCGCCAGCAGCTTGACAGGGTCTTCCTATGGCTACACCTTC. Protein: CASSLTGSSYGYTF.

This rearrangement joins TRBV20-1 to TRBJ1-2; D remains ambiguous. Per the germline V gene, CDR1 is DFQATT and CDR2 is SNEGSKA (reference sequence). V was pared by 7 bases and J by 2 bases, with 8 bases between. The CDR3 extends over 11 amino acids. The CDR3 DNA sequence: TGCAGTGGCCAGATGAACTATGGCTACACCTTC. This encodes CSGQMNYGYTF.

The gene calls are TRBV7-9 and TRBJ2-1, with D perhaps TRBD1 (5 bases). Trimming cost V 5 bases and J 8 bases, with 16 bases left between them. The germline gives CDR1 SEHNR, CDR2 FQNEAQ (reference sequence). The CDR3 spans 14 residues. As DNA, the CDR3 is TGTGCCAGCAGCCCGTCATGGACACACGATGAGCAGTTCTTC. Protein: CASSPSWTHDEQFF. Combining the CDR3 with reference TRBV7-9 and TRBJ2-1 gives the whole variable domain DTGVSQNPRHKITKRGQNVTFRCDPISEHNRLYWYRQTLGQGPEFLTYFQNEAQLEKSRLLSDRFSAERPKGSFSTLEIQRTEQGDSAMYLCASSPSWTHDEQFFGPGTRLTVL.

The chain uses TRBV19 and TRBJ2-5; weak D call: TRBD2 (5 bases). CDR1 is LNHDA and CDR2 is SQIVND in the germline V gene (reference sequence). The CDR3 runs to 11 residues. The germline V and J ends were trimmed by 8 bases and 5 bases, with 9 bases remaining between them. CDR3 amino acids: CASEGFETQYF. The CDR3 DNA reads TGTGCCAGTGAGGGTTTCGAGACCCAGTACTTC.

The rearrangement links TRBV19 to TRBJ1-1; D gene unclear. V was cut by 4 bases and J by 1 base, with 4 bases left in between. This CDR3 contains 12 residues. CDR1 is LNHDA and CDR2 is SQIVND in the germline V gene (reference sequence). As DNA, the CDR3 is TGTGCCAGTAGTACACAGAACACTGAAGCTTTCTTT. Its translation is CASSTQNTEAFF.

This chain uses TRBV15 with TRBJ2-1; no firm D call. V lost 0 bases and J 8 bases, leaving 11 bases between the germline ends. Per germline, CDR1 LNHNV and CDR2 YYDKDF (reference sequence). There are 14 residues in the CDR3. CDR3 region: CATSRDSGFDEQFF. The CDR3 DNA reads TGTGCCACCAGCAGAGATTCCGGGTTCGATGAGCAGTTCTTC.

The V gene is TRBV11-2, the J gene TRBJ2-7, with 11 bases aligning to TRBD2. V gave up 0 bases and J gave up 2 bases; unmatched junction bases: 0. The CDR3 is made up of 15 amino acids. Germline assignment: CDR1 SGHAT and CDR2 FQNNGV. CDR3: CASSLELAGAYEQYF. Written as DNA, the CDR3 is TGTGCCAGCAGCTTAGAACTAGCGGGAGCCTACGAGCAGTACTTC.

The chain recombines TRBV7-9 with TRBJ1-1; possibly TRBD1 for D (5 bases). The V end was cut by 2 bases, the J end by 0 bases, with 16 bases between. Germline-derived CDR1 and CDR2 are SEHNR and FQNEAQ (reference sequence). The CDR3 length is 17 residues. CDR3 in DNA: TGTGCCAGCAGCTTAATGGGCAGGGCGTTAATGAACACTGAAGCTTTCTTT. This translates into CASSLMGRALMNTEAFF.

This clone appeared a single time. This rearrangement joins TRBV5-1 to TRBJ2-7; 7 bases are shared with TRBD1. Germline V CDR1 and CDR2: SGHRS, YFSETQ. This CDR3 comprises 16 residues. After removal of 3 bases from V and 6 bases from J, the junction contained 15 bases not matched to a gene. CDR3 loop: CASSYSPYPDRSEQYF. The CDR3 region has the DNA TGCGCCAGCAGCTACAGCCCCTACCCGGACAGGAGCGAGCAGTACTTC.

This chain connects TRBV24-1 to TRBJ2-1, with a weak D call TRBD2 (5 bases). Trimming cost V 4 bases and J 0 bases, with 9 bases left between them. This CDR3 has 15 residues. Looked up from germline, CDR1 is KGHDR and CDR2 is SFDVKD. CDR3 loop: CATSDAGSSYNEQFF. CDR3 coding DNA: TGTGCCACCAGTGACGCGGGTAGCTCCTACAATGAGCAGTTCTTC.

The chain carries TRBV7-6 and TRBJ2-1, with a tentative D call TRBD2 (8 bases). Germline V gene data show CDR1 as SGHVS and CDR2 as FNYEAQ. V lost 3 bases and J 5 bases, leaving 32 bases between the germline ends. The CDR3 runs to 21 residues. CDR3 sequence (DNA): TGTGCCAGCAGCTTTCCCTCCGGGGGGGCAGCGACGGGACAGCGGGACAATGAGCAGTTCTTC. Its protein is CASSFPSGGAATGQRDNEQFF.

The chain uses TRBV2 and TRBJ2-2; 10 bases align to TRBD2. This CDR3 comprises 16 residues. V lost 3 bases and J lost 7; bases outside the gene matches: 8. CDR1 and CDR2 (germline): SNHLY, FYNNEI. The CDR3 DNA reads TGTGCCAGCAGTGACCCCTTACTAGCGGGATTCGGGGAGCTGTTTTTT. Protein sequence: CASSDPLLAGFGELFF.

The chain has TRBV28 and TRBJ1-6; D might be TRBD1 (5 bases). Looked up from germline, CDR1 is MDHEN and CDR2 is SYDVKM. The ends were cut back, 6 bases at V and 6 bases at J, with 12 bases in the middle. This CDR3 is built from 14 residues. The chain's CDR3 is CASRGGGLNSPLHF. The CDR3 DNA sequence: TGTGCCAGCAGGGGGGGAGGCCTTAATTCACCCCTCCACTTT.

The genes are TRBV4-1 and TRBJ2-5, with 8 bases identical to TRBD2. CDR3 length: 13 amino acids. The germline V gene encodes CDR1 MGHRA and CDR2 YSYEKL. Germline trimming cut 5 bases from V and 7 bases from J; bases unmatched to any gene: 6. Written as DNA, the CDR3 is TGCGCCAGCAGCTTAGGGACTAGTGGGACCCAGTACTTC. As protein: CASSLGTSGTQYF.

Only one count was recorded for this clone. The rearrangement links TRBV19 to TRBJ2-1; 9 nucleotides agree with TRBD2. CDR1 is LNHDA, CDR2 SQIVND, per germline (reference sequence). This CDR3 is built from 14 residues. The trim removed 6 bases at V and 7 bases at J, leaving 7 bases unmatched. The CDR3 DNA follows: TGTGCCAGTAGAAAGCGGGAGGCCAGGAATGAGCAGTTCTTC. Translated: CASRKREARNEQFF.

The chain combines TRBV7-2 with TRBJ2-7, with 11 bases fitting TRBD2. The germline gives CDR1 SGHTA, CDR2 FQGNSA. This CDR3 region has 17 residues. J lost 0 bases, V lost 3 bases, and 7 bases had no gene match. The CDR3 nucleotides are TGTGCCAGCAGCTTCGGAAGGGGACTAGCGGACTCCTACGAGCAGTACTTC. It translates to CASSFGRGLADSYEQYF.

This rearrangement joins TRBV5-1 to TRBJ1-6, with 9 bases aligning to TRBD1. Trimming took 0 bases from V and 8 from J; bases not matched to a gene: 6. The CDR3 length is 16 residues. Germline values: CDR1 SGHRS, CDR2 YFSETQ. Written as DNA, the CDR3 is TGCGCCAGCAGCTTGGAAGGGACAGGGTCCGATTCACCCCTCCACTTT. Translation gives CASSLEGTGSDSPLHF.